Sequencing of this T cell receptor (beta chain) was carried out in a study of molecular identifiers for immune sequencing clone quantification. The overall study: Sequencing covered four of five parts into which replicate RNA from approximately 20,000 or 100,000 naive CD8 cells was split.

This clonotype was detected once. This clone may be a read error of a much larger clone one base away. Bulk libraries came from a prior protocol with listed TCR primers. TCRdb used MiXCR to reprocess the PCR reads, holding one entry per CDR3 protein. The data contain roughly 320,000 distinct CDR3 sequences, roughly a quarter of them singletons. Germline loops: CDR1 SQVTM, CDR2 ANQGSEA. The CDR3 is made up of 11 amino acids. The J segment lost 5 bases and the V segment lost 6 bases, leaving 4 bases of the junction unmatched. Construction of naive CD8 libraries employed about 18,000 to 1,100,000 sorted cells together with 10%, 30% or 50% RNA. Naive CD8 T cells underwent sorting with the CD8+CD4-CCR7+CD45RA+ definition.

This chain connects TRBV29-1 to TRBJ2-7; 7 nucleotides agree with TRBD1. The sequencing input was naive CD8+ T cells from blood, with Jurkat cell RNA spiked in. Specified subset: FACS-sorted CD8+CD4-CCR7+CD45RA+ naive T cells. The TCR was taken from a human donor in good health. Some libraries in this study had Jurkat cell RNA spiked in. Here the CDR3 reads CSVRDSNEQYF. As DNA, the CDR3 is TGCAGCGTCCGGGACAGCAACGAGCAGTACTTC.